The clone carrying this TCR beta chain has at least ten counts. The antigen remains unidentified. The sample belongs to a study of breast tumors, draining lymph nodes, adjacent tissues. Study outcomes and limitations: Tumor TCR diversity was below lymph nodes but above nontumor tissue.

TCRdb reprocessed the multiplex PCR reads via MiXCR and lists one record per CDR3 protein. The sample shows under 70,000 distinct CDR3 sequences, 40% to 55% of them seen only once. Germline CDR1 LGHNT, CDR2 FRNRAP. This CDR3 comprises 15 residues. Trimming cost V 5 bases and J 4 bases; bases outside gene matches: 6. The sequencing input was breast tumor tissue. The receptor was derived from a female donor with breast cancer. Some clones in this sample may be carry-over from other donors' samples. The V call is TRBV12-5, the J call TRBJ2-1; 9 positions match TRBD1. The CDR3 reads CASGIGTGYYNEQFF. The CDR3 DNA is TGTGCTAGTGGTATCGGGACAGGGTATTACAATGAGCAGTTCTTC.